Listed below are T cell receptor beta chains from one sample, sequenced in a study of CD8 T cells in ankylosing spondylitis. TCRdb processed the 5' RACE reads anew with MiXCR; each CDR3 protein has one entry. Of tens of thousands of distinct CDR3 sequences detected, less than 6% appear once; the ten largest clones hold 2.2%. The source material was blood, either unsorted or a sorted T cell fraction (not recorded which). All receptors derive from a male donor with ankylosing spondylitis or in good health (not recorded which). Each CDR3 is given with its conserved first and last residue. The order of the fields is CDR3 protein, CDR3 DNA, D gene, clone size, V gene, J gene. The D gene is left open where the match is weak. Size is stated as once, few, many or a size class.

CDR3 protein: CASSLVSGGLGEQFF
CDR3 DNA: TGTGCCAGCAGCTTAGTTAGCGGGGGCCTCGGTGAGCAGTTCTTC
D gene: TRBD2
clone size: many
V gene: TRBV7-2
J gene: TRBJ2-1

CDR3 protein: CASRPDPSSYNEQFF
CDR3 DNA: TGCGCCAGCAGACCAGACCCGAGCTCCTACAATGAGCAGTTCTTC
D gene: -
clone size: many
V gene: TRBV5-1
J gene: TRBJ2-1

CDR3 protein: CASSQGTGKEPQHF
CDR3 DNA: TGTGCCAGCAGCCAGGGGACAGGGAAGGAGCCCCAGCATTTT
D gene: TRBD1
clone size: many
V gene: TRBV3-1
J gene: TRBJ1-5

CDR3 protein: CASSRTGDTGELFF
CDR3 DNA: TGTGCTAGCAGTCGGACAGGGGACACCGGGGAGCTGTTTTTT
D gene: TRBD1
clone size: many
V gene: TRBV7-7
J gene: TRBJ2-2

CDR3 protein: CSALILGLRATDTQYF
CDR3 DNA: TGCAGTGCCCTCATTCTAGGCCTCCGGGCCACAGATACGCAGTATTTT
D gene: -
clone size: many
V gene: TRBV20-1
J gene: TRBJ2-3

CDR3 protein: CASSLIGVGDTQYF
CDR3 DNA: TGTGCCAGCAGCTTAATTGGGGTTGGAGATACGCAGTATTTT
D gene: -
clone size: many
V gene: TRBV11-2
J gene: TRBJ2-3

CDR3 protein: CASSFTGQDTDTQYF
CDR3 DNA: TGTGCCAGCAGCTTTACCGGACAGGACACGGATACGCAGTATTTT
D gene: TRBD1
clone size: many
V gene: TRBV7-3
J gene: TRBJ2-3

CDR3 protein: CASSLDRNTEAFF
CDR3 DNA: TGTGCTAGCAGCTTAGATCGAAACACTGAAGCTTTCTTT
D gene: -
clone size: many
V gene: TRBV7-7
J gene: TRBJ1-1

CDR3 protein: CAISEATGIGTEAFF
CDR3 DNA: TGTGCCATCAGTGAGGCGACAGGGATCGGCACTGAAGCTTTCTTT
D gene: TRBD1
clone size: many
V gene: TRBV10-3
J gene: TRBJ1-1

CDR3 protein: CASSESGTRVRYGYTF
CDR3 DNA: TGTGCCAGCAGTGAATCGGGGACTCGGGTTCGCTATGGCTACACCTTC
D gene: -
clone size: many
V gene: TRBV25-1
J gene: TRBJ1-2

CDR3 protein: CASSHSPKIRGPNTGELFF
CDR3 DNA: TGCGCCAGCAGTCATTCCCCAAAGATTCGGGGGCCGAACACCGGGGAGCTGTTTTTT
D gene: -
clone size: many
V gene: TRBV23-1
J gene: TRBJ2-2

CDR3 protein: CASSTPGQVKTGELFF
CDR3 DNA: TGCGCCAGCAGCACCCCGGGACAGGTGAAAACCGGGGAGCTGTTTTTT
D gene: TRBD1
clone size: many
V gene: TRBV4-3
J gene: TRBJ2-2

CDR3 protein: CASSPPGRAYEQYF
CDR3 DNA: TGTGCCAGCAGCCCGCCGGGACGGGCCTACGAGCAGTACTTC
D gene: -
clone size: many
V gene: TRBV3-1
J gene: TRBJ2-7

CDR3 protein: CASSSQGSPTDTQYF
CDR3 DNA: TGTGCCAGCAGTTCCCAGGGTAGCCCCACAGATACGCAGTATTTT
D gene: -
clone size: many
V gene: TRBV28
J gene: TRBJ2-3

CDR3 protein: CACSPSLFLMNTEAFF
CDR3 DNA: TGTGCCTGCAGTCCTTCCCTCTTCCTAATGAACACTGAAGCTTTCTTT
D gene: -
clone size: many
V gene: TRBV6-6
J gene: TRBJ1-1

CDR3 protein: CASFSGGPTGELFF
CDR3 DNA: TGTGCCAGCTTTAGCGGGGGGCCCACCGGGGAGCTGTTTTTT
D gene: TRBD2
clone size: few
V gene: TRBV12-3/TRBV12-4
J gene: TRBJ2-2

CDR3 protein: CASKERGTNEKLFF
CDR3 DNA: TGTGCCAGTAAAGAACGGGGAACTAATGAAAAACTGTTTTTT
D gene: -
clone size: many
V gene: TRBV19
J gene: TRBJ1-4

CDR3 protein: CAWRAPPAAPSYEQYF
CDR3 DNA: TGTGCCTGGAGAGCCCCACCTGCTGCGCCCTCCTACGAGCAGTACTTC
D gene: -
clone size: many
V gene: TRBV30
J gene: TRBJ2-7

CDR3 protein: CASSRGATDTQYF
CDR3 DNA: TGTGCCAGCAGCCGGGGAGCCACAGATACGCAGTATTTT
D gene: -
clone size: many
V gene: TRBV12-3/TRBV12-4
J gene: TRBJ2-3

CDR3 protein: CASSGPIWENTGELFF
CDR3 DNA: TGTGCCAGCAGCGGACCAATTTGGGAGAACACCGGGGAGCTGTTTTTT
D gene: -
clone size: many
V gene: TRBV7-2
J gene: TRBJ2-2

CDR3 protein: CSAKGAGNQPQHF
CDR3 DNA: TGCAGTGCTAAAGGGGCTGGAAATCAGCCCCAGCATTTT
D gene: -
clone size: many
V gene: TRBV20-1
J gene: TRBJ1-5

CDR3 protein: CASSQEQGYGYTF
CDR3 DNA: TGCGCCAGCAGCCAAGAACAGGGTTATGGCTACACCTTC
D gene: -
clone size: many
V gene: TRBV4-1
J gene: TRBJ1-2

CDR3 protein: CGTAPQWTGANVLTF
CDR3 DNA: TGTGGGACAGCACCTCAATGGACTGGGGCCAACGTCCTGACTTTC
D gene: -
clone size: few
V gene: TRBV19
J gene: TRBJ2-6

CDR3 protein: CSAVPTVTYEQYF
CDR3 DNA: TGCAGTGCAGTACCGACCGTCACCTACGAGCAGTACTTC
D gene: -
clone size: many
V gene: TRBV20-1
J gene: TRBJ2-7

CDR3 protein: CASSLGQGAMSTEAFF
CDR3 DNA: TGTGCCAGCAGCTTAGGGCAGGGGGCGATGAGCACTGAAGCTTTCTTT
D gene: TRBD1
clone size: many
V gene: TRBV7-6
J gene: TRBJ1-1

CDR3 protein: CASTGGTNEQFF
CDR3 DNA: TGCGCCAGCACAGGGGGAACCAATGAGCAGTTCTTC
D gene: TRBD1
clone size: many
V gene: TRBV5-1
J gene: TRBJ2-1

CDR3 protein: CTSSLGTGSYEQYF
CDR3 DNA: TGTACCAGCAGCCTGGGGACAGGCTCCTACGAGCAGTACTTC
D gene: TRBD1
clone size: many
V gene: TRBV11-2
J gene: TRBJ2-7

CDR3 protein: CASTSNNEQFF
CDR3 DNA: TGTGCCAGCACCTCAAACAATGAGCAGTTCTTC
D gene: -
clone size: many
V gene: TRBV2
J gene: TRBJ2-1

CDR3 protein: CASTSGSEQFF
CDR3 DNA: TGTGCCAGCACTTCAGGGAGCGAGCAGTTCTTC
D gene: -
clone size: many
V gene: TRBV28
J gene: TRBJ2-1

CDR3 protein: CASSQDQWTGVETQYF
CDR3 DNA: TGCGCCAGCAGCCAAGATCAGTGGACAGGGGTTGAGACCCAGTACTTC
D gene: TRBD1
clone size: few
V gene: TRBV4-3
J gene: TRBJ2-5

CDR3 protein: CASSLVAGGPTGELFF
CDR3 DNA: TGTGCCAGCAGCTTAGTGGCGGGGGGACCTACCGGGGAGCTGTTTTTT
D gene: TRBD2
clone size: many
V gene: TRBV7-2
J gene: TRBJ2-2

CDR3 protein: CASSLRDLANYGYTF
CDR3 DNA: TGTGCCAGCAGCTTACGGGACCTAGCTAACTATGGCTACACCTTC
D gene: -
clone size: many
V gene: TRBV7-2
J gene: TRBJ1-2

CDR3 protein: CASRVPGAHKNYNEQFF
CDR3 DNA: TGCGCCAGCAGGGTACCAGGGGCACACAAAAACTACAATGAGCAGTTCTTC
D gene: -
clone size: many
V gene: TRBV23-1
J gene: TRBJ2-1

CDR3 protein: CAISPGPIYEQYF
CDR3 DNA: TGTGCCATCAGTCCGGGACCAATTTACGAGCAGTACTTC
D gene: -
clone size: many
V gene: TRBV10-3
J gene: TRBJ2-7

CDR3 protein: CASRTGTASYSPLHF
CDR3 DNA: TGTGCCAGCAGAACCGGGACAGCGTCGTATTCACCCCTCCACTTT
D gene: TRBD1
clone size: many
V gene: TRBV27
J gene: TRBJ1-6

CDR3 protein: CASSQDKAGRDGYTF
CDR3 DNA: TGTGCCAGCAGCCAAGATAAGGCCGGGCGAGATGGCTACACCTTC
D gene: -
clone size: few
V gene: TRBV3-1
J gene: TRBJ1-2

CDR3 protein: CSAPRQGGTDTQYF
CDR3 DNA: TGCAGTGCTCCCCGACAGGGTGGAACAGATACGCAGTATTTT
D gene: TRBD1
clone size: many
V gene: TRBV20-1
J gene: TRBJ2-3

CDR3 protein: CASSPFGGETINDYNEQFF
CDR3 DNA: TGTGCCAGCAGCCCCTTCGGGGGCGAGACGATAAACGACTACAATGAGCAGTTCTTC
D gene: -
clone size: many
V gene: TRBV4-2
J gene: TRBJ2-1

CDR3 protein: CASSRVEQFF
CDR3 DNA: TGTGCCAGCAGTCGTGTGGAACAGTTCTTC
D gene: -
clone size: many
V gene: TRBV12-3/TRBV12-4
J gene: TRBJ2-1

CDR3 protein: CSASRPTSGLFRGQETQYF
CDR3 DNA: TGCAGTGCTAGTAGACCGACTAGCGGTCTATTTAGGGGACAAGAGACCCAGTACTTC
D gene: TRBD2
clone size: many
V gene: TRBV20-1
J gene: TRBJ2-5

CDR3 protein: CASSQEIRYTEAFF
CDR3 DNA: TGTGCCAGCAGCCAAGAGATCCGGTACACTGAAGCTTTCTTT
D gene: -
clone size: many
V gene: TRBV16
J gene: TRBJ1-1

CDR3 protein: CSAPWGGGNNEQFF
CDR3 DNA: TGCAGTGCTCCGTGGGGCGGGGGGAACAATGAGCAGTTCTTC
D gene: TRBD2
clone size: many
V gene: TRBV20-1
J gene: TRBJ2-1

CDR3 protein: CASSEGVYLQETQYF
CDR3 DNA: TGTGCCAGCAGTGAAGGGGTCTACCTCCAAGAGACCCAGTACTTC
D gene: -
clone size: many
V gene: TRBV2
J gene: TRBJ2-5

CDR3 protein: CASSWGTGYEQYF
CDR3 DNA: TGCGCCAGCAGCTGGGGGACAGGCTACGAGCAGTACTTC
D gene: TRBD1
clone size: many
V gene: TRBV5-1
J gene: TRBJ2-7

CDR3 protein: CASWSTSTDTQYF
CDR3 DNA: TGCGCCAGCTGGAGCACTAGCACAGATACGCAGTATTTT
D gene: -
clone size: many
V gene: TRBV5-1
J gene: TRBJ2-3